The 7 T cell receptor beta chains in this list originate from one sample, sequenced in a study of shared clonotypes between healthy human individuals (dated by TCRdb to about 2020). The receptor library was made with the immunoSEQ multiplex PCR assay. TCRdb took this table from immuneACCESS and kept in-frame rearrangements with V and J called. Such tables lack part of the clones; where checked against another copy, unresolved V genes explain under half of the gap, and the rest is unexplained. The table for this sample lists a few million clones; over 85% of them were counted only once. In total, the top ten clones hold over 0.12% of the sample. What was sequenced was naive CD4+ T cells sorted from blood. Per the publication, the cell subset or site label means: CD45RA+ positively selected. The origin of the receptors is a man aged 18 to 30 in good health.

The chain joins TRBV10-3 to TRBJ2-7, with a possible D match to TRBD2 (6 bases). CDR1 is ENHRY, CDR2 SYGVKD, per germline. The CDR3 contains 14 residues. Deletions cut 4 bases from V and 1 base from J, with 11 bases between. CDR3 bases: TGTGCCATCAGTGCGACTAGTGTGTCCTACGAGCAGTACTTC. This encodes CAISATSVSYEQYF.

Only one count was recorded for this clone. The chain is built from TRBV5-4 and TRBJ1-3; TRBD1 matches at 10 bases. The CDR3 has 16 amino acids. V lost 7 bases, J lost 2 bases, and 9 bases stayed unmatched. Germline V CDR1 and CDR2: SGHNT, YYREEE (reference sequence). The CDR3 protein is CASGADRGRAGNTIYF. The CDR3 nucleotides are TGTGCCAGCGGTGCAGACAGGGGGCGCGCTGGAAACACCATATATTTT. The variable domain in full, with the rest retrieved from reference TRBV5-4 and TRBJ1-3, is ETGVTQSPTHLIKTRGQQVTLRCSSQSGHNTVSWYQQALGQGPQFIFQYYREEENGRGNFPPRFSGLQFPNYSSELNVNALELDDSALYLCASGADRGRAGNTIYFGEGSWLTVV.

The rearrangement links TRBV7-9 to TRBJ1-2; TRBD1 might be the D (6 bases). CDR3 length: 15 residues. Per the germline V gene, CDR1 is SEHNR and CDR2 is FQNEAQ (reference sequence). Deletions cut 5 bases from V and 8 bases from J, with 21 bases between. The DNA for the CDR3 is TGTGCCAGCAGCCCGGGGGGGCAGGGCGCGCGGGGCTACACCTTC. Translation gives CASSPGGQGARGYTF.

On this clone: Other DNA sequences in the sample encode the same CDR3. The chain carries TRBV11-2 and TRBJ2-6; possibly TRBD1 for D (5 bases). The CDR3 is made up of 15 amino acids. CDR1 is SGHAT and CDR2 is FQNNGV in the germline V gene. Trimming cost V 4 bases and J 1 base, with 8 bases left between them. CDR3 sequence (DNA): TGTGCCAGCAGCTCAGGGCTATCTGGGGCCAACGTCCTGACTTTC. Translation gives CASSSGLSGANVLTF. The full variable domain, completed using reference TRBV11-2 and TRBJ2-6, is EAGVAQSPRYKIIEKRQSVAFWCNPISGHATLYWYQQILGQGPKLLIQFQNNGVVDDSQLPKDRFSAERLKGVDSTLKIQPAKLEDSAVYLCASSSGLSGANVLTFGAGSRLTVL.

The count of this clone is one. CDR3 coding DNA: TGTGCCAGCTCACCGCCGACTAGCGAGGGAAGCGAGCAGTACTTC. Amino acids: CASSPPTSEGSEQYF. This chain uses TRBV18 with TRBJ2-7, with TRBD2 matching over 8 bases. This CDR3 is 15 amino acids long. Germline CDR1 is KGHSH and CDR2 is LQKENI. J gave up 6 bases and V 3 bases, and 10 bases lay outside the gene matches.

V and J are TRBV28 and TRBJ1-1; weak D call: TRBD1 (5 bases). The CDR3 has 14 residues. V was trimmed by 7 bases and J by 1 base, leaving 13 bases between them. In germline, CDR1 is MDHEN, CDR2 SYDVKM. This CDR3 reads CASIPDSKNTEAFF. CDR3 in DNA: TGTGCCAGCATCCCAGACAGCAAGAACACTGAAGCTTTCTTT. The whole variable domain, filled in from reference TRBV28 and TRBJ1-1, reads DVKVTQSSRYLVKRTGEKVFLECVQDMDHENMFWYRQDPGLGLRLIYFSYDVKMKEKGDIPEGYSVSREKKERFSLILESASTNQTSMYLCASIPDSKNTEAFFGQGTRLTVV.

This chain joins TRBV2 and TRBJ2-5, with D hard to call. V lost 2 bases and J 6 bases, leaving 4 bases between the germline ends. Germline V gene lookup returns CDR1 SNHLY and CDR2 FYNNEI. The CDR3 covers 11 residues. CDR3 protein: CASSELQTQYF. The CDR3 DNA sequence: TGTGCCAGCAGTGAACTACAGACCCAGTACTTC.